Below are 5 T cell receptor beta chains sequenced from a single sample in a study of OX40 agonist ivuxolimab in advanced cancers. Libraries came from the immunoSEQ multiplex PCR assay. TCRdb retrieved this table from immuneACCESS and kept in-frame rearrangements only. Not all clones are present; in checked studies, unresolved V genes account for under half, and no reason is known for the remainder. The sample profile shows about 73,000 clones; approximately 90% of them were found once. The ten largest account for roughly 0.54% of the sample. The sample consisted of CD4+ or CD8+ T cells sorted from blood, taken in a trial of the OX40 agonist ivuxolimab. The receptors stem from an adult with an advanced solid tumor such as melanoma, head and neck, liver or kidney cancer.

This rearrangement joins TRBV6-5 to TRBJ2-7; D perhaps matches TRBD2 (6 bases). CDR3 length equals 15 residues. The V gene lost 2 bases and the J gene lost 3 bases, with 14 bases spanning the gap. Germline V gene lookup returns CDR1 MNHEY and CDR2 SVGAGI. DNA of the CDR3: TGTGCCAGCAGTTACGATCTAGCGCGGAACTACGAGCAGTACTTC. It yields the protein CASSYDLARNYEQYF.

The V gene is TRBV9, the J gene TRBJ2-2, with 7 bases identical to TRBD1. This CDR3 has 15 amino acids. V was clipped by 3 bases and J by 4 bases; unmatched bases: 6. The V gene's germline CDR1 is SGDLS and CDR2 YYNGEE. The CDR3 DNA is TGTGCCAGCAGCGGATACAGGGGAATCACCGGGGAGCTGTTTTTT. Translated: CASSGYRGITGELFF.

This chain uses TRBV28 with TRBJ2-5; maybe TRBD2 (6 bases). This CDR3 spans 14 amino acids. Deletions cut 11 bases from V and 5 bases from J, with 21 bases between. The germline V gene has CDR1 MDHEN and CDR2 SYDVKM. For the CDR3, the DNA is TGTGCCTACCACCGGGAACTAGCATGGGAGACCCAGTACTTC. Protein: CAYHRELAWETQYF.

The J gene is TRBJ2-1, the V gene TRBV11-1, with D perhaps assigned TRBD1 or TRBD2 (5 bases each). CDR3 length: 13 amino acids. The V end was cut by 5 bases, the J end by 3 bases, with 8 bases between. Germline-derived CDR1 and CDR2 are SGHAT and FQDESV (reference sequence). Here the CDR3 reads CASSPRGYNEQFF. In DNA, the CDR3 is TGTGCCAGCAGCCCGAGGGGCTACAATGAGCAGTTCTTC.

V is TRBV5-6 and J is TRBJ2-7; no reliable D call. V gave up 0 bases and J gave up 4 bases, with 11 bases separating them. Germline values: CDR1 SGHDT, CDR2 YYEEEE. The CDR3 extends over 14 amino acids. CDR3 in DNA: TGTGCCAGCAGCTTGGGCCGGAGAAGGTACGAGCAGTACTTC. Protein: CASSLGRRRYEQYF. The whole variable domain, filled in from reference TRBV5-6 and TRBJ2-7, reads DAGVTQSPTHLIKTRGQQVTLRCSPKSGHDTVSWYQQALGQGPQFIFQYYEEEERQRGNFPDRFSGHQFPNYSSELNVNALLLGDSALYLCASSLGRRRYEQYFGPGTRLTVT.